Many counts were recorded for the clone carrying this T cell receptor (beta chain). What it recognizes is unknown. The record originates from a study of T cells in Graves' hyperthyroidism and ophthalmopathy. Study conclusions and caveats: Researchers report that a 13 V-J model separated ophthalmopathy from stable hyperthyroidism.

Authors of the study amplified TCR beta CDR3 regions from RNA transcripts. HTBI primers drove first-round RT-PCR of the TCR CDR3. TCRdb fed the multiplex PCR reads into MiXCR, producing one record per CDR3 protein. Of approximately 420,000 distinct CDR3 sequences listed, approximately 15% were seen once; the top ten hold 5.3%. Hyperthyroidism had been newly diagnosed in patients aged 18 to 65, and its duration was under 2 months. Sample: blood. The sequence derives from a woman younger than 35 with Graves' hyperthyroidism.

This CDR3 reads CSASERDTEAFF. The CDR3 nucleotides are TGCAGTGCCAGCGAACGGGACACTGAAGCTTTCTTT. The rearrangement uses TRBV20-1 and TRBJ1-1; no firm D call. The CDR3 spans 12 residues. Germline-derived CDR1 and CDR2 are DFQATT and SNEGSKA (reference sequence). Trimming shortened V by 6 bases and J by 3 bases, and 11 bases separated the two germline ends.